The subject of this entry is one TCR beta chain. The antigen is undetermined. The source of the sample is a study of T cell responses to AZD1222 COVID-19 vaccine. Overall study results and limits: Elevations in Spike-specific TCR breadth and depth followed administration of two AZD1222 doses. A mostly white British donor set with more females was recruited, and clonal diversity was possibly underestimated. Repertoire sampling happened only post peak T cell response. Spike regions recognized by vaccine-associated CD4 TCRs spanned the protein, led by 160-218 and 743-854.

The table came from immunoSEQ multiplex PCR; TCRdb's copy has only in-frame clones and leaves some out. The sample shows tens of thousands of clones, approximately 85% of them seen only once. The CDR3 has 15 residues. V was cut by 3 bases and J by 6 bases, with 17 bases left in between. The V gene's germline CDR1 is MNHNS and CDR2 SASEGT. The sample consisted of peripheral blood, taken 28 days after the second AZD1222 dose. The chain recombines TRBV6-1 with TRBJ1-2, with D maybe TRBD1 (5 bases). This TCR derives from an adult who received the AZD1222 COVID-19 vaccine. The CDR3 DNA reads TGTGCCAGCAGTGACCAACAGGAGACTTTGGATGGCTACACCTTC. Its translation is CASSDQQETLDGYTF.